The rows below give T cell receptor beta chains drawn from one sample of a study of Graves' ophthalmopathy and Graves' hyperthyroidism. TCRdb redid the calling of the multiplex PCR reads with MiXCR, one entry per CDR3 protein. Among 300,000 to 500,000 distinct CDR3 sequences listed, less than 20% were seen once. The material sequenced was peripheral blood. The receptors come from a woman younger than 35 with stable Graves' hyperthyroidism. CDR3s include the opening cysteine and the closing phenylalanine or tryptophan.

v_gene: TRBV11-3
CDR3aa: CASSPRTETTEAFF

v_gene: TRBV10-3
CDR3aa: CAISDQQGRDGYTF

v_gene: TRBV15
CDR3aa: CATSPAGSLAYEQYF

v_gene: TRBV7-9
CDR3aa: CASRRATEAFF

v_gene: TRBV7-9
CDR3aa: CASSSRRDSGYEQYF

v_gene: TRBV7-8
CDR3aa: CASSTRPGPAGNTEAFF

v_gene: TRBV6-2/TRBV6-3
CDR3aa: CASRRPVYVNTEAFF

v_gene: TRBV3-1
CDR3aa: CASRQSGREDGYTF

v_gene: TRBV19
CDR3aa: CASSIRGRDTQYF

v_gene: TRBV6-1
CDR3aa: CASSVGDLKRAYEQYF

v_gene: TRBV12-3/TRBV12-4
CDR3aa: CASSLEAGRNTEAFF

v_gene: TRBV20-1
CDR3aa: CSARGDWDIYSPLHF

v_gene: TRBV11-2
CDR3aa: CAGSQPGRGRTEAFF

v_gene: TRBV6-2/TRBV6-3
CDR3aa: CASSGLAENTGELFF

v_gene: TRBV20-1
CDR3aa: CSARELGQFMNTEAFF

v_gene: TRBV24-1
CDR3aa: CATSDRSTGYYGYTF

v_gene: TRBV12-3/TRBV12-4
CDR3aa: CASRLSGEGGGEAFF

v_gene: TRBV10-3
CDR3aa: CAISLGSSNQPQHF

v_gene: TRBV6-2/TRBV6-3
CDR3aa: CASVPRKGPSDEQYF

v_gene: TRBV10-3
CDR3aa: CAATGDWDEQYF

v_gene: TRBV2
CDR3aa: CASSLRTSGQETQYF

v_gene: TRBV6-4
CDR3aa: CASRVGRGQDPAGIPGELFF

v_gene: TRBV29-1
CDR3aa: CSVTSGGQETQYF

v_gene: TRBV6-5
CDR3aa: CASSYSKSGYSYEQYF

v_gene: TRBV6-1
CDR3aa: CASSEARGYDGYTF

v_gene: TRBV7-2
CDR3aa: CASSSGLEETQYF

v_gene: TRBV5-6
CDR3aa: CASSLDLMNTEAFF

v_gene: TRBV12-3/TRBV12-4
CDR3aa: CASNPARGTEQYF

v_gene: TRBV10-3
CDR3aa: CAISEGGDTQYF

v_gene: TRBV2
CDR3aa: CASSPHFDSFFSYEQYF

v_gene: TRBV9
CDR3aa: CASSVGGSSYEQYF

v_gene: TRBV4-1
CDR3aa: CASSHDRGRNYGYTF

v_gene: TRBV5-1
CDR3aa: CASSLTQGKGTEAFF

v_gene: TRBV6-2/TRBV6-3
CDR3aa: CASIPGHPPNQPQHF

v_gene: TRBV11-2
CDR3aa: CASSLGRGPNTIYF

v_gene: TRBV5-1
CDR3aa: CASSLNAETQYF

v_gene: TRBV7-9
CDR3aa: CASYVGTGNTEAFF

v_gene: TRBV6-1
CDR3aa: CASSLRSDLTGELFF

v_gene: TRBV6-5
CDR3aa: CASSYSMGQNYGYTF

v_gene: TRBV2
CDR3aa: CASNQNQETQYF

v_gene: TRBV4-2
CDR3aa: CASSQEELASHIKYF

v_gene: TRBV20-1
CDR3aa: CSARDLGGTEAFF

v_gene: TRBV10-3
CDR3aa: CAISESGRSGNEGAFF

v_gene: TRBV6-1
CDR3aa: CASSELGFLDTEAFF

v_gene: TRBV7-2
CDR3aa: CASSPRSSYNSPLHF

v_gene: TRBV28
CDR3aa: CASSYARGLAGAATQETQYF

v_gene: TRBV12-3/TRBV12-4
CDR3aa: CASSLSSGGASEQFF

v_gene: TRBV14
CDR3aa: CASSRDSDGGTFGYTF

v_gene: TRBV20-1
CDR3aa: CSAPKGGSSYEQYF

v_gene: TRBV27
CDR3aa: CASSLEFAGYGYTF

v_gene: TRBV18
CDR3aa: CASSLYNSEQYF

v_gene: TRBV20-1
CDR3aa: CSATPVRGGYEQYF

v_gene: TRBV7-2
CDR3aa: CASSLRQGYEQCF